This T cell receptor beta chain comes out of a study of Ad26.COV2.S vaccination and SARS-CoV-2 variants. As for the study in general: As a participant in COV1001, the donor was in the Ad26.COV2.S trial arm. Regarding the study as a whole: Substantial breadth was reported for post-vaccination spike-specific CD8+ and CD4+ T cells.

Profiling relied on immunoSEQ multiplex PCR, and the TCRdb table lists in-frame clones only, not all of them. The table lists some 340,000 clones, about 86% of them singletons. Treatment described: around 19 received Ad26.COV2.S at low or high dose, single or two shots; five or six received placebo; per-sample allocation not given. All samples were drawn on day 63, counting from the first vaccine or placebo injection. With regard to this clone: Antigen specificity is unknown.

Sequencing was performed on peripheral blood, taken in a trial of Ad26.COV2.S vaccine versus placebo. The receptor's source is a person between 18 and 65 years old who received the Ad26.COV2.S COVID-19 vaccine or a placebo.

The CDR3: CATSRELAASTDTQYF. In nucleotides, the CDR3 is TGTGCCACCAGCAGAGAACTAGCGGCTAGCACAGATACGCAGTATTTT. The J gene is TRBJ2-3, the V gene TRBV15; 8 bases align to TRBD2. V gave up 0 bases and J gave up 0 bases; unmatched junction bases: 2. The germline gives CDR1 LNHNV, CDR2 YYDKDF (reference sequence). The CDR3 covers 16 residues.